The present T cell receptor (beta chain) was sequenced within a study of cytomegalovirus exposure and HLA in healthy donors. The overall study: A previous analysis identified approximately 110 million unique TCR beta sequences derived from some 200 million T cells. HLA-typed donors were the source of 86 million or so unique TCRs held in an early data release. Study results and limitations: Earlier results showed most TCR beta V segments being productive about 87% or about 30% of the time.

The V gene lost 3 bases and the J gene lost 7 bases, with 19 bases spanning the gap. Looked up from germline, CDR1 is SQVTM and CDR2 is ANQGSEA. This CDR3 has 15 amino acids. As to this clone: Its antigen is as yet unknown.

At collection, donors were nominally healthy, but unrecorded immune exposures were probable. In the PCR, 60 Vbeta and 13 Jbeta primers were used. Repertoires were generated with immunoSEQ multiplex PCR, while TCRdb's copy carries only in-frame clones and drops some. The table shows more than 95,000 clones, with 69% occurring only once. The rearrangement uses TRBV29-1 and TRBJ2-1; D might be TRBD1 (5 bases). This TCR was recovered from a young man in good health and CMV-seronegative. The sequencing sample was made of PBMCs. The DNA for the CDR3 is TGCAGCGTTGAGTCTCCTGGGAAAGGGGCTAATGAGCAGTTCTTC. Translation: CSVESPGKGANEQFF.